Below, 23 T cell receptor beta chains from the same sample are listed, as sequenced in a study of cytotoxic CD8 clonotypes in ibrutinib-treated CLL. Method: immunoSEQ multiplex PCR; TCRdb's copy keeps in-frame clones and lacks some. In the table there are about 180,000 clones, less than 85% of which are singletons. Here the sequenced sample was PBMCs, taken after 24 months of ibrutinib treatment. All receptors derive from a human donor with chronic lymphocytic leukemia.

The chain recombines TRBV28 with TRBJ2-4; no clear D gene. V was cut by 6 bases and J by 0 bases, with 9 bases left in between. CDR3 length: 14 residues. The germline V gene encodes CDR1 MDHEN and CDR2 SYDVKM. The CDR3 spells CASSLLGAKNIQYF. CDR3 nucleotide sequence: TGTGCCAGCAGCCTCCTCGGAGCCAAAAACATTCAGTACTTC.

The table lists this clone with a count of one. The chain uses TRBV7-2 and TRBJ2-7, with 7 bases fitting TRBD2. Per germline, CDR1 SGHTA and CDR2 FQGNSA. The CDR3 has 16 residues. J lost 0 bases, V lost 5 bases, and 10 bases had no gene match. DNA for the CDR3: TGTGCCAGCAGCCCGCAAGCGGGGCAGAGCTCCTACGAGCAGTACTTC. It specifies CASSPQAGQSSYEQYF.

The rearrangement links TRBV5-6 to TRBJ1-2, with D maybe TRBD1 (5 bases). CDR3 length: 16 residues. The V end lost 0 bases, the J end lost 4 bases, and 16 bases lay between the germline ends. Germline assignment: CDR1 SGHDT and CDR2 YYEEEE. This chain's CDR3 is CASSLGSGGQIYGYTF. CDR3 in DNA: TGTGCCAGCAGCTTGGGGAGTGGAGGACAAATCTATGGCTACACCTTC.

V is TRBV5-6 and J is TRBJ1-1; the D is unclear. Germline V gene sequence: CDR1 SGHDT, CDR2 YYEEEE. Deletions cut 4 bases from V and 0 bases from J, with 16 bases between. The CDR3 has 16 residues. CDR3 bases: TGTGCCAGCAGCCTCTCGCAGGAACTCATGAACACTGAAGCTTTCTTT. Translating gives CASSLSQELMNTEAFF.

This sequence joins TRBV6-1 and TRBJ2-7; weak D call: TRBD2 (7 bases). This CDR3 is 12 amino acids long. Germline CDR1 MNHNS, CDR2 SASEGT. V lost 6 bases and J 9 bases, leaving 15 bases between the germline ends. CDR3 DNA: TGTGCCAGCAGCGGGGGAGGGGGGGCGCAGTACTTC. Its translation is CASSGGGGAQYF.

This clone was seen once. V gene TRBV5-4 combines with J gene TRBJ2-5, with 13 positions matching TRBD2. Germline V CDR1 and CDR2: SGHNT, YYREEE (reference sequence). The V and J ends lost 3 bases and 5 bases, in that order; junction bases with no gene match: 1. The CDR3 totals 14 residues. The CDR3 region is CASSSTSGRETQYF. CDR3 in DNA: TGTGCCAGCAGCTCGACTAGCGGGAGGGAGACCCAGTACTTC. Full variable domain (outside the CDR3, taken from reference TRBV5-4 and TRBJ2-5): ETGVTQSPTHLIKTRGQQVTLRCSSQSGHNTVSWYQQALGQGPQFIFQYYREEENGRGNFPPRFSGLQFPNYSSELNVNALELDDSALYLCASSSTSGRETQYFGPGTRLLVL.

The chain carries TRBV5-6 and TRBJ2-7; D is possibly TRBD1 (6 bases). V was pared by 4 bases and J by 6 bases, with 8 bases between. The CDR3 is 11 residues long. CDR1 and CDR2 (germline): SGHDT, YYEEEE. CDR3 nucleotides: TGTGCCAGCAGCCACAGGGCCGAGCAGTACTTC. The encoded protein is CASSHRAEQYF.

This rearrangement joins TRBV6-5 to TRBJ1-3; the D is unclear. V lost 4 bases to trimming and J lost 2 bases, with 12 bases between them. Germline lookup yields CDR1 MNHEY and CDR2 SVGAGI. This CDR3 spans 15 amino acids. CDR3 residues: CASSFTKEPGNTIYF. DNA for the CDR3: TGTGCCAGCAGTTTTACCAAGGAACCTGGAAACACCATATATTTT.

The chain joins TRBV4-3 to TRBJ2-7, with 7 bases fitting TRBD1. Germline CDR1 reads LGHNA; CDR2 reads YSLEER. CDR3 length: 16 amino acids. Germline trimming cut 0 bases from V and 2 bases from J; bases unmatched to any gene: 7. The CDR3 sequence: CASSQDRLDRPYEQYF. For the CDR3, the DNA is TGCGCCAGCAGCCAAGATCGACTGGACAGGCCCTACGAGCAGTACTTC.

The genes are TRBV6-1 and TRBJ1-2; TRBD1 aligns across 7 bases. Trimming took 6 bases from V and 3 from J; bases not matched to a gene: 4. CDR3 length: 13 residues. CDR1 MNHNS and CDR2 SASEGT come from the germline V gene. CDR3 coding DNA: TGTGCCAGCAGCCTCACAGGGGACTATGGCTACACCTTC. Translating it yields CASSLTGDYGYTF.

The chain has TRBV4-2 and TRBJ2-7; D call uncertain. V dropped 1 base and J dropped 5 bases, with 9 bases sitting between them. Germline-derived CDR1 and CDR2 are LGHNA and YNFKEQ. The CDR3 runs to 13 residues. CDR3 sequence: CASSQANGNEQYF. CDR3 coding DNA: TGTGCCAGCAGCCAAGCTAATGGAAACGAGCAGTACTTC.

The J gene is TRBJ2-1, the V gene TRBV7-3; no definite D call. Deletions cut 5 bases from V and 5 bases from J, with 16 bases between. Germline V gives CDR1 SGHTA, CDR2 FQGTGA. The CDR3 loop spans 15 amino acids. The CDR3 DNA sequence: TGTGCCAGCAGCCCGTTAGACCCCTACCACAATGAGCAGTTCTTC. Translation gives CASSPLDPYHNEQFF.

The V gene is TRBV10-3, the J gene TRBJ2-7, with 7 bases matching TRBD2. CDR3 length: 13 residues. CDR1 is ENHRY and CDR2 is SYGVKD in the germline V gene. Germline trimming cut 5 bases from V and 3 bases from J; bases unmatched to any gene: 4. The CDR3 spells CAISPGGNYEQYF. CDR3 DNA: TGTGCCATCAGTCCCGGGGGGAACTACGAGCAGTACTTC.

The chain links TRBV7-8 to TRBJ2-1; the D gene is possibly TRBD2 (5 bases). V was shortened by 1 base and J by 3 bases, with 13 bases between the two germline ends. The CDR3 runs 16 residues. Germline CDR1 and CDR2: SGHVS and FQNEAQ. CDR3 amino acids: CASSLGVQRYYNEQFF. CDR3 nucleotide sequence: TGTGCCAGCAGCTTAGGTGTGCAGCGGTACTACAATGAGCAGTTCTTC.

This clone was counted at least ten times. The chain couples TRBV7-9 to TRBJ1-2; TRBD1 matches at 7 bases. Per the germline V gene, CDR1 is SEHNR and CDR2 is FQNEAQ (reference sequence). This CDR3 has 16 amino acids. J was trimmed by 0 bases and V by 4 bases; bases with no gene match: 8. The CDR3 DNA reads as TGTGCCAGCAGCTCGATTACAGGGGAGCCTAACTATGGCTACACCTTC. Its protein is CASSSITGEPNYGYTF. The full variable domain, rest sourced from reference TRBV7-9 and TRBJ1-2, is DTGVSQNPRHKITKRGQNVTFRCDPISEHNRLYWYRQTLGQGPEFLTYFQNEAQLEKSRLLSDRFSAERPKGSFSTLEIQRTEQGDSAMYLCASSSITGEPNYGYTFGSGTRLTVV.

V is TRBV2 and J is TRBJ2-5; TRBD2 agrees at 10 bases. This CDR3 has 14 residues. Per the germline V gene, CDR1 is SNHLY and CDR2 is FYNNEI. Unmatched junction bases numbered 6, after V lost 4 bases and J lost 7 bases. The CDR3 DNA sequence: TGTGCCAGCAGTGTTAGCGGGGGGTTGGTGACCCAGTACTTC. This gives the protein CASSVSGGLVTQYF.

The rearrangement uses TRBV28 and TRBJ2-1, with TRBD2 matching 9 bases. Germline V gives CDR1 MDHEN, CDR2 SYDVKM. The CDR3 length is 14 residues. Trimming took 5 bases from V and 10 from J; bases not matched to a gene: 9. In nucleotides, the CDR3 is TGTGCCAGCAGTCCACCCGGACTAGCGCTGGAGCAGTTCTTC. Protein sequence: CASSPPGLALEQFF.

This clone was counted only a few times. This rearrangement joins TRBV29-1 to TRBJ2-3, with 12 positions matching TRBD2. Germline assignment: CDR1 SQVTM and CDR2 ANQGSEA. V was clipped by 5 bases and J by 6 bases; unmatched bases: 24. CDR3 length: 20 residues. The CDR3 here is CSVSKPQAEGLAGPVDTQYF. CDR3 DNA sequence: TGCAGCGTTTCTAAACCTCAGGCAGAGGGACTAGCGGGCCCGGTTGATACGCAGTATTTT.

This clone was counted between two and nine times. CDR3 region: CSVPGQGGGNTIYF. The CDR3 DNA reads TGCAGCGTTCCTGGACAGGGAGGAGGAAACACCATATATTTT. The chain combines TRBV29-1 with TRBJ1-3; 8 bases match TRBD1. CDR3 length equals 14 residues. In germline, CDR1 is SQVTM, CDR2 ANQGSEA. The V and J ends lost 5 bases and 4 bases, in that order; junction bases with no gene match: 7.

This chain links TRBV18 with TRBJ2-1; 11 bases map to TRBD1. The V segment lost 4 bases and the J segment 4 bases; nucleotides outside the gene matches: 3. The CDR3 runs 15 residues. Germline V gives CDR1 KGHSH, CDR2 LQKENI. CDR3 in amino acids: CASSLGTGGYNEQFF. CDR3 in DNA: TGTGCCAGCTCACTCGGGACAGGGGGTTACAATGAGCAGTTCTTC.

The DNA for the CDR3 is TGTGCCAGCAGGGGACTAGCGGGAGTGGGTGAGCAGTTCTTC. It codes for CASRGLAGVGEQFF. The V and J genes are TRBV28 and TRBJ2-1, with TRBD2 identical over 14 bases. The CDR3 length is 14 residues. The J segment lost 9 bases and the V segment lost 6 bases, leaving 4 bases of the junction unmatched. The germline V gene encodes CDR1 MDHEN and CDR2 SYDVKM.

This clone was seen ten or more times. The chain links TRBV5-6 to TRBJ1-1; a possible D gene is TRBD1 (6 bases). The CDR3 contains 15 residues. V was cut by 4 bases and J by 4 bases, with 17 bases left in between. CDR1 is SGHDT and CDR2 is YYEEEE in the germline V gene. CDR3 sequence: CASSPPQGGGTEAFF. In DNA form, the CDR3 reads TGTGCCAGCAGCCCCCCACAGGGCGGGGGCACTGAAGCTTTCTTT. Drawing the rest from reference TRBV5-6 and TRBJ1-1, the complete variable domain is DAGVTQSPTHLIKTRGQQVTLRCSPKSGHDTVSWYQQALGQGPQFIFQYYEEEERQRGNFPDRFSGHQFPNYSSELNVNALLLGDSALYLCASSPPQGGGTEAFFGQGTRLTVV.

The chain recombines TRBV5-5 with TRBJ1-1, with D uncertain. The V gene's germline CDR1 is SGHKS and CDR2 YYEKEE (reference sequence). The V end was cut by 4 bases, the J end by 5 bases, with 15 bases between. This CDR3 is 14 amino acids long. In nucleotides, the CDR3 is TGTGCCAGCAGCCAAGTCGTTACGGGAACTGAAGCTTTCTTT. Protein product: CASSQVVTGTEAFF.